The present TCR beta chain was sequenced within a study of T cell responses to AZD1222 COVID-19 vaccine. Germline lookup yields CDR1 SGHDT and CDR2 YYEEEE. J was trimmed by 5 bases and V by 1 base; bases with no gene match: 1. The CDR3 loop spans 14 amino acids. As regards this clone: Its specificity is not known.

Overall study results and limits: Clonal diversity may have been underestimated in mostly white British donors. Vaccine-related CD4 TCRs covered spike, predominating at 160-218 and 743-854. Repertoires were collected only later (after the peak T cell response had occurred).

Some clones are missing from TCRdb's copy, which holds only in-frame ones; the method was immunoSEQ multiplex PCR. The profile shows under 150,000 clones, 85% to 90% of them singletons. This chain joins TRBV5-6 and TRBJ1-5, with 9 bases fitting TRBD1. The TCR comes from an adult who received the AZD1222 COVID-19 vaccine. The material sequenced was peripheral blood, taken 28 days after the second AZD1222 dose. The CDR3 here is CASSLRDRDQPQHF. The CDR3 DNA is TGTGCCAGCAGCTTGCGGGACAGGGATCAGCCCCAGCATTTT. Supplemented by reference TRBV5-6 and TRBJ1-5, the full variable domain reads DAGVTQSPTHLIKTRGQQVTLRCSPKSGHDTVSWYQQALGQGPQFIFQYYEEEERQRGNFPDRFSGHQFPNYSSELNVNALLLGDSALYLCASSLRDRDQPQHFGDGTRLSIL.